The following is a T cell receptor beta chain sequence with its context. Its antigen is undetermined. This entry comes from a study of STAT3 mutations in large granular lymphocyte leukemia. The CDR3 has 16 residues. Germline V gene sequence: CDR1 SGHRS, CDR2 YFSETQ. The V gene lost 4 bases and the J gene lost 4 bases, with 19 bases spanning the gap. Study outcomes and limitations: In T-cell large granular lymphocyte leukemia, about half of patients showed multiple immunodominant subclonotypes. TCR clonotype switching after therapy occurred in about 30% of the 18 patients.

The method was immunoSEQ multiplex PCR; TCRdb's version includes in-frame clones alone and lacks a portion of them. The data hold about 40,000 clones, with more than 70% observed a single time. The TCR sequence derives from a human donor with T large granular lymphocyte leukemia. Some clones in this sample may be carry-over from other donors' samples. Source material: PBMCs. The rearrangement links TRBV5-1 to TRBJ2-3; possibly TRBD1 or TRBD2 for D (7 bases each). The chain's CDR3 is CASSPGGRGAADTQYF. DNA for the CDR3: TGCGCCAGCAGCCCAGGGGGACGGGGGGCTGCAGATACGCAGTATTTT.